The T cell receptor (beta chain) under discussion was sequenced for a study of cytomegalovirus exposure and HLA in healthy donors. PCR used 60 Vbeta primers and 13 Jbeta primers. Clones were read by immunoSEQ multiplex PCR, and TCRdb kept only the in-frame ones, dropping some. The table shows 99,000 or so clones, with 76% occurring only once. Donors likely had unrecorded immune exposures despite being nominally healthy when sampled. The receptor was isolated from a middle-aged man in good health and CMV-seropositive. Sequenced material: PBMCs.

Written as DNA, the CDR3 is TGTGCCAGCAGCGTAGAACCGAGCGGGGGGGGCCAAGAGACCCAGTACTTC. It translates to CASSVEPSGGGQETQYF. The rearrangement uses TRBV9 and TRBJ2-5, with TRBD2 matching over 10 bases. CDR1 is SGDLS and CDR2 is YYNGEE in the germline V gene. CDR3 length: 17 residues. Germline trimming cut 0 bases from V and 1 base from J; bases unmatched to any gene: 6.